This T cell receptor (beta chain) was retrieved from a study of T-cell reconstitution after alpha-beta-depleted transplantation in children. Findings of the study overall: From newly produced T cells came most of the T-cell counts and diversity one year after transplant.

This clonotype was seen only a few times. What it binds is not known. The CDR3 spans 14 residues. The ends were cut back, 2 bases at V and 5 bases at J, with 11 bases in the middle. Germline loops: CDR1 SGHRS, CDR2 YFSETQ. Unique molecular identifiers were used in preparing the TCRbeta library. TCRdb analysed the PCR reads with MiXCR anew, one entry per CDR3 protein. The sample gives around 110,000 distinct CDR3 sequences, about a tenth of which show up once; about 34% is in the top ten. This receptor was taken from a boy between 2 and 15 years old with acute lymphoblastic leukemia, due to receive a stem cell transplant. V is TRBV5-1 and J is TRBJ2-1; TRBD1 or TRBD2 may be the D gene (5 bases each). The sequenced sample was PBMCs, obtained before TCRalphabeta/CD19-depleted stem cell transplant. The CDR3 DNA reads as TGCGCCAGCAGCTTCGGAGGCAGGGACAATGAGCAGTTCTTC. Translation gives CASSFGGRDNEQFF.